This is a list of T cell receptor beta chains from one sample in a study of OX40 agonist ivuxolimab in advanced cancers. Assay: immunoSEQ multiplex PCR; the TCRdb copy retains only in-frame clones and omits some. The sample lists 40,000 to 50,000 clones, 89% seen once, with roughly 0.57% in the top ten. The sequencing used CD4+ or CD8+ T cells sorted from blood, collected in a trial of the OX40 agonist ivuxolimab. These receptor sequences come from an adult with an advanced solid tumor such as melanoma, head and neck, liver or kidney cancer. Each CDR3 is given without its conserved first and last residue. Fields, in order: CDR3 protein, J gene, V gene.

cdr3_aa: ASSYQRGGKGGGYT
j_call: TRBJ1-2
v_call: TRBV2

cdr3_aa: ASSLTGRITGELF
j_call: TRBJ2-2
v_call: TRBV7-9

cdr3_aa: ASSIGLALNTQY
j_call: TRBJ2-3
v_call: TRBV2

cdr3_aa: ASTTGGANEKLF
j_call: TRBJ1-4
v_call: TRBV9

cdr3_aa: ASTNPKSGGFQETQY
j_call: TRBJ2-5
v_call: TRBV5-4

cdr3_aa: ASRGKGTGWGTEAF
j_call: TRBJ1-1
v_call: TRBV2

cdr3_aa: ASSVRGSLAEQF
j_call: TRBJ2-1
v_call: TRBV9

cdr3_aa: ASSVAGGDTGELF
j_call: TRBJ2-2
v_call: TRBV7-3

cdr3_aa: ASSLGAGNQETQY
j_call: TRBJ2-5
v_call: TRBV5-1

cdr3_aa: ASSLETAQETQY
j_call: TRBJ2-5
v_call: TRBV7-3

cdr3_aa: ASSEGLPGLAKNIQY
j_call: TRBJ2-4
v_call: TRBV9

cdr3_aa: ASTPRKNSYNEQF
j_call: TRBJ2-1
v_call: TRBV7-2

cdr3_aa: ASSQSTGLGTEAF
j_call: TRBJ1-1
v_call: TRBV4-2

cdr3_aa: ASSYERGSGGPSSYEQY
j_call: TRBJ2-7
v_call: TRBV28

cdr3_aa: ASSAPRDYFSYEQY
j_call: TRBJ2-7
v_call: TRBV6-1

cdr3_aa: ASSLGAGAGNTIY
j_call: TRBJ1-3
v_call: TRBV5-4

cdr3_aa: ASTSGTGAGTDTQY
j_call: TRBJ2-3
v_call: TRBV2

cdr3_aa: ASSHFGGPGTGELF
j_call: TRBJ2-2
v_call: TRBV7-9

cdr3_aa: ASSFQGASGTEAF
j_call: TRBJ1-1
v_call: TRBV7-9

cdr3_aa: ASSLEAGRGETQY
j_call: TRBJ2-5
v_call: TRBV7-2

cdr3_aa: ATSRRSDGNTIY
j_call: TRBJ1-3
v_call: TRBV15

cdr3_aa: ASSKSGANVLT
j_call: TRBJ2-6
v_call: TRBV5-6

cdr3_aa: ASSPRTGTYEQY
j_call: TRBJ2-7
v_call: TRBV9

cdr3_aa: ASSVAGSGALGEQF
j_call: TRBJ2-1
v_call: TRBV9

cdr3_aa: ASSLIQGGGSTEAF
j_call: TRBJ1-1
v_call: TRBV6-5

cdr3_aa: ASSLDLGEDSSSYEQY
j_call: TRBJ2-7
v_call: TRBV11-2

cdr3_aa: ASTSSETGGMNTEAF
j_call: TRBJ1-1
v_call: TRBV2

cdr3_aa: ASSPVRAGGDTQY
j_call: TRBJ2-3
v_call: TRBV11-3

cdr3_aa: ASSKALTNRDSNEQY
j_call: TRBJ2-7
v_call: TRBV21-1

cdr3_aa: ASSLSRTGIGETQY
j_call: TRBJ2-5
v_call: TRBV7-8

cdr3_aa: ASIQETQY
j_call: TRBJ2-5
v_call: TRBV5-1

cdr3_aa: ASSTPKNTEAF
j_call: TRBJ1-1
v_call: TRBV19